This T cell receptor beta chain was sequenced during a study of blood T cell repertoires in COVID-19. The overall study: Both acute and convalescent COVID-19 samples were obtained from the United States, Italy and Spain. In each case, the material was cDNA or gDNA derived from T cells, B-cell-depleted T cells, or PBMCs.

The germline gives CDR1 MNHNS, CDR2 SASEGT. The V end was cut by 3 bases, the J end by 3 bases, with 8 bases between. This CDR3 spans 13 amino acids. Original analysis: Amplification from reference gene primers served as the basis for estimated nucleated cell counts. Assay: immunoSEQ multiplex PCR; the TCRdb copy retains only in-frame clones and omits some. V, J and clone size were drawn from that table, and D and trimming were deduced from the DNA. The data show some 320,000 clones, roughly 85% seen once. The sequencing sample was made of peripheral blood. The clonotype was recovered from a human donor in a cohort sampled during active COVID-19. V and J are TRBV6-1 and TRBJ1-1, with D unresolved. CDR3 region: CASSDRWDTEAFF. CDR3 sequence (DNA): TGTGCCAGCAGTGACAGGTGGGACACTGAAGCTTTCTTT.